This T cell receptor (beta chain) was sequenced in a study of shared clonotypes between healthy human individuals. Overall study results and limits: Several donors held approximately 4.5% of naive CD4 clonotypes in common. Memory subsets generally showed smaller estimated richness than naive subsets did.

About this clone: What it recognizes is unknown. The sample contains more than one DNA sequence encoding this CDR3.

Some clones are missing from TCRdb's copy, which holds only in-frame ones; the method was immunoSEQ multiplex PCR. The sample lists roughly 1.5 million clones, 95% to 99% seen once, with 0.4% to 0.55% in the top ten. The CDR3 totals 13 residues. V was cut by 1 base and J by 0 bases, with 4 bases left in between. CDR1 SGHRS and CDR2 YFSETQ come from the germline V gene. This rearrangement joins TRBV5-1 to TRBJ1-1; D is ambiguous. The TCR was taken from a man aged 25 to 40 in good health. The sequenced material came from naive CD4+ T cells sorted from blood. Subset given: CD45RA+ positively selected. CDR3 nucleotide sequence: TGCGCCAGCAGCTTGAGGGTGAACACTGAAGCTTTCTTT. This encodes CASSLRVNTEAFF.